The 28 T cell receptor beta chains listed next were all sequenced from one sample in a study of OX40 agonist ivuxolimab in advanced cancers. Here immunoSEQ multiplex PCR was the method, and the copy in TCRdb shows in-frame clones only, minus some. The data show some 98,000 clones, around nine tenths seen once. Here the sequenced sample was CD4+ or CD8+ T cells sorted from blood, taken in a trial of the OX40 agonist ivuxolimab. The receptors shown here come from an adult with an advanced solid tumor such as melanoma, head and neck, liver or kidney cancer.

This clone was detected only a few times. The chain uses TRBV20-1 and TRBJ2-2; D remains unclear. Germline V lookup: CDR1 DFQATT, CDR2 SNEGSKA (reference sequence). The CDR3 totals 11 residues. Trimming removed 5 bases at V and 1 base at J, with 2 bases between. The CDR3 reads CSALNTGELFF. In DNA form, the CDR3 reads TGCAGTGCTCTGAACACCGGGGAGCTGTTTTTT.

CDR3 nucleotide sequence: TGTGCCAGTAGTAATGGGGTGGGGACTGAAGCTTTCTTT. Translated: CASSNGVGTEAFF. The chain recombines TRBV19 with TRBJ1-1; D ambiguous. Germline V gene data show CDR1 as LNHDA and CDR2 as SQIVND (reference sequence). V was trimmed by 4 bases and J by 5 bases, leaving 11 bases between them. The length of the CDR3 is 13 residues.

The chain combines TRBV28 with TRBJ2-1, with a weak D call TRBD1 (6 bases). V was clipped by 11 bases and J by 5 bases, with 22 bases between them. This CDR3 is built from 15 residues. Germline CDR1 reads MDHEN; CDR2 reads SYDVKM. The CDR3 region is CASIEAPGVDNEQFF. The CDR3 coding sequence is TGTGCCTCTATAGAGGCCCCAGGGGTCGACAATGAGCAGTTCTTC.

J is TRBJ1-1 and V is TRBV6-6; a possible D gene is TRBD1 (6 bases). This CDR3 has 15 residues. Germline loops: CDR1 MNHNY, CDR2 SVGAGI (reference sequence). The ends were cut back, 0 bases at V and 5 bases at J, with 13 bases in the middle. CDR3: CASSYSIGQGTEAFF. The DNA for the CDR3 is TGTGCCAGCAGTTACTCGATAGGGCAGGGGACTGAAGCTTTCTTT.

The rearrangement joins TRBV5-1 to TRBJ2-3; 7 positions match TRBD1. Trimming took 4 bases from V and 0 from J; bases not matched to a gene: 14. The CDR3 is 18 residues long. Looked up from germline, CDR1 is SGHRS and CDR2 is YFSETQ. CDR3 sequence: CASSPTGTGAKSTDTQYF. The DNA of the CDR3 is TGCGCCAGCAGCCCGACCGGCACAGGGGCCAAGAGCACAGATACGCAGTATTTT.

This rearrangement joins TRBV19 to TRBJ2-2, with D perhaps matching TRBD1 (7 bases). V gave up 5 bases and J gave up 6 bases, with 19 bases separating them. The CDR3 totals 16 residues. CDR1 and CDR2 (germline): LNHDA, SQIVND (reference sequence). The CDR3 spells CASSPRGTAGAGELFF. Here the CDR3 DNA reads TGTGCCAGTAGTCCGCGCGGGACAGCGGGTGCCGGGGAGCTGTTTTTT.

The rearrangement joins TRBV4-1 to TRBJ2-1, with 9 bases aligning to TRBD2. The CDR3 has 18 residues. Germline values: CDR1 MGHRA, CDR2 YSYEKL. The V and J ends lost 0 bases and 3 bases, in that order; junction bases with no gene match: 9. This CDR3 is CASSQDLAGARNYNEQFF. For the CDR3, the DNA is TGCGCCAGCAGCCAAGATTTAGCGGGAGCCAGAAACTACAATGAGCAGTTCTTC.

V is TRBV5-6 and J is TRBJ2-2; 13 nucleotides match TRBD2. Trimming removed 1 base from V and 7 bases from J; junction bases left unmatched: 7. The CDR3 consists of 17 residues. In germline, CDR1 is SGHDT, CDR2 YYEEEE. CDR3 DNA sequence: TGTGCCAGCAGCTTGTGGGGGACTAGCGGGATAGGCGGGGAGCTGTTTTTT. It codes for CASSLWGTSGIGGELFF.

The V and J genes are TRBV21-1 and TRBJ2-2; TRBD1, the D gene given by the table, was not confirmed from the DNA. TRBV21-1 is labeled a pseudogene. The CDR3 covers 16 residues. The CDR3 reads CASSKGSLANTGELFF. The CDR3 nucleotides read TGTGCCAGCAGCAAGGGCTCCCTCGCAAACACCGGGGAGCTGTTTTTT.

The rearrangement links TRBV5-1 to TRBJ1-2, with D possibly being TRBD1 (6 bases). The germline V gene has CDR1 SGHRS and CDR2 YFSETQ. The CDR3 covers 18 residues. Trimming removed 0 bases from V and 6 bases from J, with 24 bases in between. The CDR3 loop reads CASSLGDWTATISHGYTF. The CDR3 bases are TGCGCCAGCAGCTTGGGTGATTGGACAGCAACAATATCCCATGGCTACACCTTC.

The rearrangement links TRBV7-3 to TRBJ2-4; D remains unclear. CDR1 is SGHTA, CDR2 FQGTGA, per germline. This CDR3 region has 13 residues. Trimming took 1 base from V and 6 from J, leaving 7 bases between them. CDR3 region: CASSLNSGNIQYF. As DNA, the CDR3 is TGTGCCAGCAGCTTAAACTCGGGAAACATTCAGTACTTC.

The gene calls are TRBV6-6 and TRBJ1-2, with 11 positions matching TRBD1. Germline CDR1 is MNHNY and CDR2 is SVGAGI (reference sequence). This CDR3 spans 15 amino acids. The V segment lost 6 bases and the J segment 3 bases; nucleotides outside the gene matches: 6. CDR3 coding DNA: TGTGCCAGCAGCGGACAGGGGGCGGGAGACTATGGCTACACCTTC. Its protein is CASSGQGAGDYGYTF.

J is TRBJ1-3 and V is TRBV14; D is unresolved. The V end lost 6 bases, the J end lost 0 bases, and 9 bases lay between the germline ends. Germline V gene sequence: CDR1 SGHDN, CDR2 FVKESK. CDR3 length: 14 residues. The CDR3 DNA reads TGTGCCAGCAGGTCCTTGGGCTCTGGAAACACCATATATTTT. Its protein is CASRSLGSGNTIYF.

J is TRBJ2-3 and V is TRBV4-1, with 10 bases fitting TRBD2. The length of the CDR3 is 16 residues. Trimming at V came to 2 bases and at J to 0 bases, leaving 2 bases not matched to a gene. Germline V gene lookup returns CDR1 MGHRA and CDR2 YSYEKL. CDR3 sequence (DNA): TGCGCCAGCAGCCAAAAGGGACTAGCGAGCACAGATACGCAGTATTTT. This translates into CASSQKGLASTDTQYF.

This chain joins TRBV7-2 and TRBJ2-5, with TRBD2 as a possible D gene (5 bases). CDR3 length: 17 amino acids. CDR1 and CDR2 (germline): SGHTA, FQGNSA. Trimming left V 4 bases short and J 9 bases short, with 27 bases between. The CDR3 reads CASSSPGLGGRSKAQYF. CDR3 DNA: TGTGCCAGCAGCTCCCCCGGCCTAGGAGGTCGCTCAAAGGCCCAGTACTTC.

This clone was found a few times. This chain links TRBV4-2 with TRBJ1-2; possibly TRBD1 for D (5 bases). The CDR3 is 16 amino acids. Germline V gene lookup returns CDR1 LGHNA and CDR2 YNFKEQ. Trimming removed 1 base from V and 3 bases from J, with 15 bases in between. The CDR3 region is CASSQARLQADYGYTF. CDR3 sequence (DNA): TGTGCCAGCAGCCAAGCTCGTTTACAGGCTGACTATGGCTACACCTTC.

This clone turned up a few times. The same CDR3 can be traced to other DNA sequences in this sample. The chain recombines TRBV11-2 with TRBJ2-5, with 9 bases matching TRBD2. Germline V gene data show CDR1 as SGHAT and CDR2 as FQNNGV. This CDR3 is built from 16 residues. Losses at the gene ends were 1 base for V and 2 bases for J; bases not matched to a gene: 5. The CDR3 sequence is CASSLGLAGGQETQYF. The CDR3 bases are TGTGCCAGCAGCTTAGGCCTGGCGGGAGGGCAAGAGACCCAGTACTTC. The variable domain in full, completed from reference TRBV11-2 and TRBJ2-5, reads EAGVAQSPRYKIIEKRQSVAFWCNPISGHATLYWYQQILGQGPKLLIQFQNNGVVDDSQLPKDRFSAERLKGVDSTLKIQPAKLEDSAVYLCASSLGLAGGQETQYFGPGTRLLVL.

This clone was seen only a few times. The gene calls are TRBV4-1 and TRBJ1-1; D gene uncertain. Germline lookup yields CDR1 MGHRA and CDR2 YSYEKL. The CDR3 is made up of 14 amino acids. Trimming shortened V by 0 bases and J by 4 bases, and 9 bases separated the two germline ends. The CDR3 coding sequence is TGCGCCAGCAGCCAAGATGTACTGAGCACTGAAGCTTTCTTT. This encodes CASSQDVLSTEAFF.

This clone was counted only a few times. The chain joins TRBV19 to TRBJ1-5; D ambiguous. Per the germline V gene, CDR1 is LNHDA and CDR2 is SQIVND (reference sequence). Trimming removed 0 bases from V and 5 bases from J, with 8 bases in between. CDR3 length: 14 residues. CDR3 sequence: CASSIDRPDQPQHF. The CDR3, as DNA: TGTGCCAGTAGTATAGACAGACCTGATCAGCCCCAGCATTTT.

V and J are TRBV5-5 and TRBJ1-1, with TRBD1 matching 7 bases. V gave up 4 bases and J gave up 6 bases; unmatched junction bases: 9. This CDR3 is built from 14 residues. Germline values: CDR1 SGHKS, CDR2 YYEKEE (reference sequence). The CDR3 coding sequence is TGTGCCAGCAGCCAAGGAGACAGGGCTCCTGAAGCTTTCTTT. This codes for CASSQGDRAPEAFF.

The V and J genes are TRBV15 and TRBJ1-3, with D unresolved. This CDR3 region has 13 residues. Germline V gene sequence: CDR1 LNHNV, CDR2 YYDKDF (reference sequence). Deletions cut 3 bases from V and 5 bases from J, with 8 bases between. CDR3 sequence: CATSSELRNTIYF. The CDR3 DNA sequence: TGTGCCACCAGCAGTGAATTAAGAAACACCATATATTTT.

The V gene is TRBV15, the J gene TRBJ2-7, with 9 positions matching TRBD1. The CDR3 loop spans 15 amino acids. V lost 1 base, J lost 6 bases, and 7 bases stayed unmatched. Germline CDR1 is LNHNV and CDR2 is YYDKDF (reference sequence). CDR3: CATSRVGGDRAEQYF. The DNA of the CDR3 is TGTGCCACCAGCAGAGTCGGCGGGGACAGGGCCGAGCAGTACTTC.

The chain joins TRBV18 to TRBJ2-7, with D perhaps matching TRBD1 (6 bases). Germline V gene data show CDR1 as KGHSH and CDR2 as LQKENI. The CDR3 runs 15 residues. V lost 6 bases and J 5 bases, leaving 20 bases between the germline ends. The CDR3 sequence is CASSPSLGGADEQYF. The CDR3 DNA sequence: TGTGCCAGCTCCCCCTCCCTTGGGGGCGCGGACGAGCAGTACTTC.

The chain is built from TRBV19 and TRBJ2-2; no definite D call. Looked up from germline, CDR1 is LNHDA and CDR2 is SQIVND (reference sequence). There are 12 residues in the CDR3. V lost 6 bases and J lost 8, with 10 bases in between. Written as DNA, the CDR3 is TGTGCCAGTAGGCCGTTTCCGGGGGAGCTGTTTTTT. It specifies CASRPFPGELFF.

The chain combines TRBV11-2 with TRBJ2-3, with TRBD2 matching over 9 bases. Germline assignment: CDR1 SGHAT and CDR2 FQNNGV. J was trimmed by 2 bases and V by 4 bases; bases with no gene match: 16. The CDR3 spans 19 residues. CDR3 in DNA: TGTGCCAGCAGCTCCAGAGCGGGAGGCCCCGTTCGCGACACAGATACGCAGTATTTT. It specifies CASSSRAGGPVRDTDTQYF.

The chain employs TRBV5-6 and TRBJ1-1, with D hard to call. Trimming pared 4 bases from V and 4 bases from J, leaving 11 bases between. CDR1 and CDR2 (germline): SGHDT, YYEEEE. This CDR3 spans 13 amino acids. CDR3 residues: CASSLTALTEAFF. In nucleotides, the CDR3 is TGTGCCAGCAGCCTTACAGCCCTCACTGAAGCTTTCTTT.

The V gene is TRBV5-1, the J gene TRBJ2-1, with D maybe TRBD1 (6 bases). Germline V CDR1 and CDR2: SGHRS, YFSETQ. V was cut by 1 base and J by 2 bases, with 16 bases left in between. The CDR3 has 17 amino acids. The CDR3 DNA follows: TGCGCCAGCAGCTTGAAGGTCTGGGGGCGGACCTACAATGAGCAGTTCTTC. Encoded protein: CASSLKVWGRTYNEQFF.

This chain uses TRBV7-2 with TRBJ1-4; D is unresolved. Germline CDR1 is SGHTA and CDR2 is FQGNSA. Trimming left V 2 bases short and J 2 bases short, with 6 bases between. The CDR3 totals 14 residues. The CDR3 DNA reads TGTGCCAGCAGCTTATATGGGACTAATGAAAAACTGTTTTTT. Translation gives CASSLYGTNEKLFF.